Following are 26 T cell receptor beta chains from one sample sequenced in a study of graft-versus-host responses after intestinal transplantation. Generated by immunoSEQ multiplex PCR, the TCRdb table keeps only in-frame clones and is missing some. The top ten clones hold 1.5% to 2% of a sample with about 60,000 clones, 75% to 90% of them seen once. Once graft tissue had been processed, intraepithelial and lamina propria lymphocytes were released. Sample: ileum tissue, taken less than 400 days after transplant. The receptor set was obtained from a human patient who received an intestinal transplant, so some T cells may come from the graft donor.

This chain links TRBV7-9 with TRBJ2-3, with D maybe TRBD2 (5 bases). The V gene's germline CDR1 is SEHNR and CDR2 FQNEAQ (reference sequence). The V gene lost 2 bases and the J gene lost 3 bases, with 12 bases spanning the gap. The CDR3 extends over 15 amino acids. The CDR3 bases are TGTGCCAGCAGCTTAACACGGGATTTTACAGATACGCAGTATTTT. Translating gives CASSLTRDFTDTQYF.

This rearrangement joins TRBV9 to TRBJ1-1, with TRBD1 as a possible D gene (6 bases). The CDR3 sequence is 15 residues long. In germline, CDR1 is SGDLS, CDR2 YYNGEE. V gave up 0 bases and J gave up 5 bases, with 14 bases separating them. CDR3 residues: CASSVAPTGWTEAFF. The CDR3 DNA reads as TGTGCCAGCAGCGTAGCGCCTACAGGGTGGACTGAAGCTTTCTTT.

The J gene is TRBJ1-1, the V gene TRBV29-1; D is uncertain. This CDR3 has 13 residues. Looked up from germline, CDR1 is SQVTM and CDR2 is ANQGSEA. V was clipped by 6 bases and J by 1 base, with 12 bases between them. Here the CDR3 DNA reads TGCAGCGTCACGGACCTCCGGAACACTGAAGCTTTCTTT. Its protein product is CSVTDLRNTEAFF.

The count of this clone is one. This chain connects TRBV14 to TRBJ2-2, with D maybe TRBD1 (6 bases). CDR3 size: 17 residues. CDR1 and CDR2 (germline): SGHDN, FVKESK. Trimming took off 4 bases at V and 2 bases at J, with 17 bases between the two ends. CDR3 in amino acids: CASSRHGQNTNTGELFF. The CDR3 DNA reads TGTGCCAGCAGCCGCCACGGACAGAATACAAACACCGGGGAGCTGTTTTTT.

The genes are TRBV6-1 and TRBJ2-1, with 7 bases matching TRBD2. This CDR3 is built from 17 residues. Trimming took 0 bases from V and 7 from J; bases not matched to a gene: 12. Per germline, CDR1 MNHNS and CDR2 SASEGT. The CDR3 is CASSEALPSGAQNEQFF. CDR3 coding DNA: TGTGCCAGCAGTGAAGCATTGCCTAGCGGAGCACAAAATGAGCAGTTCTTC.

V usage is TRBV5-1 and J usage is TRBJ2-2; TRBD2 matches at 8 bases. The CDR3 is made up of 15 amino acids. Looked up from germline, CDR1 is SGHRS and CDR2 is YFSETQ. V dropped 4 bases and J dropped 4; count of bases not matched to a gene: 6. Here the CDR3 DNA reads TGCGCCAGCAGCCCGGGGGGGGCCTTCACCGGGGAGCTGTTTTTT. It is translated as CASSPGGAFTGELFF.

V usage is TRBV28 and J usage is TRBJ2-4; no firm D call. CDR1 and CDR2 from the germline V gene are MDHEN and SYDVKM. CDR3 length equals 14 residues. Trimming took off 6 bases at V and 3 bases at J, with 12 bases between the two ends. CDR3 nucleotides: TGTGCCAGCAGCACAGAAGGTGGCAAAAACATTCAGTACTTC. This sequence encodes CASSTEGGKNIQYF.

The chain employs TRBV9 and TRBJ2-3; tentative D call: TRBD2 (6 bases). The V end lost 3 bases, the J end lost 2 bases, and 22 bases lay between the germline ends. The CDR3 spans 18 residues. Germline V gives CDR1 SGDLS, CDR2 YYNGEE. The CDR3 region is CASSAAGLPKQNTDTQYF. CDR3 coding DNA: TGTGCCAGCAGCGCCGCGGGACTTCCGAAGCAGAACACAGATACGCAGTATTTT.

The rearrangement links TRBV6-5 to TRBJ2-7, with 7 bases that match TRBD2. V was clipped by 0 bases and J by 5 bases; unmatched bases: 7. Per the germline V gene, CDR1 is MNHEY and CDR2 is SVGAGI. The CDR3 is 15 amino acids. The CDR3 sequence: CASSYSGGSRDEQYF. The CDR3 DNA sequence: TGTGCCAGCAGTTACTCGGGGGGGAGCCGTGACGAGCAGTACTTC.

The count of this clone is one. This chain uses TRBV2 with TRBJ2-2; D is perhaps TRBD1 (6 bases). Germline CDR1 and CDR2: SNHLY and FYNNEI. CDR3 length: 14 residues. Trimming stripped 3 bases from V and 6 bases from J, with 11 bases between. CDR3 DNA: TGTGCCAGCAGTGACCAGGACAGTTCCGGGGAGCTGTTTTTT. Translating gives CASSDQDSSGELFF.

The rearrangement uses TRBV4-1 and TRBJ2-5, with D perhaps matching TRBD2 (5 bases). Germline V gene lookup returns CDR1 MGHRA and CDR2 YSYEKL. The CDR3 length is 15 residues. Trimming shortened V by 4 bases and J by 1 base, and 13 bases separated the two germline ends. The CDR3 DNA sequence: TGCGCCAGCAGCCGCCCTGGCACTAGCCAAGAGACCCAGTACTTC. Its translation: CASSRPGTSQETQYF.

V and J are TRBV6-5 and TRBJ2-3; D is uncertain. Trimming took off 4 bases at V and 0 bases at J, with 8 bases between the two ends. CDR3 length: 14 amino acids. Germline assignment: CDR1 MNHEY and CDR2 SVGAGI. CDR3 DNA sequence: TGTGCCAGCAGTTTCCTCGACAGCACAGATACGCAGTATTTT. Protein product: CASSFLDSTDTQYF.

For the CDR3, the DNA is TGTGCCAGCAGCTTGGTTCAGGGGCAAACTGGGGCCAACGTCCTGACTTTC. Protein: CASSLVQGQTGANVLTF. This chain links TRBV5-5 with TRBJ2-6; a possible D gene is TRBD1 (6 bases). V lost 0 bases and J 2 bases, leaving 12 bases between the germline ends. In germline, CDR1 is SGHKS, CDR2 YYEKEE (reference sequence). The CDR3 contains 17 residues.

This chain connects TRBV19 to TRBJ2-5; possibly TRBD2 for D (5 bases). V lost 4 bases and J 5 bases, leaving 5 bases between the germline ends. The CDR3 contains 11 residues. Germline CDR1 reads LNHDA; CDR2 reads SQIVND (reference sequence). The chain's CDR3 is CASSTGETQYF. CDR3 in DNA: TGTGCCAGTAGTACGGGGGAGACCCAGTACTTC.

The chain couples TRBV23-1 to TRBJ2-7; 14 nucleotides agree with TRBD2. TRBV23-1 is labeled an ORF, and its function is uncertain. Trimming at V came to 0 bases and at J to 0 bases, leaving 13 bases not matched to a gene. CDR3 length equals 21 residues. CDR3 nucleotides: TGCGCCAGCAGTCAATCAGTTTATGGACGGACTAGCGGGAGGAGCTCCTACGAGCAGTACTTC. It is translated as CASSQSVYGRTSGRSSYEQYF.

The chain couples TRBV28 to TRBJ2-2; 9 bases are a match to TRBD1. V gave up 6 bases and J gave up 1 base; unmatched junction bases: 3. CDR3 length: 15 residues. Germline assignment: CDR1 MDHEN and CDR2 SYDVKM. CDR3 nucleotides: TGTGCCAGCAGCACGGACAGGGGGAACACCGGGGAGCTGTTTTTT. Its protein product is CASSTDRGNTGELFF.

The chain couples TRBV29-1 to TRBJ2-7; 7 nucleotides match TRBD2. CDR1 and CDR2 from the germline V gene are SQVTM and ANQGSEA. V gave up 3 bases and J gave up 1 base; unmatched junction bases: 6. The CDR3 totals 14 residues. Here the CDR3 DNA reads TGCAGCGTTGACAGGGTGGGGGGGTCCTACGAGCAGTACTTC. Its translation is CSVDRVGGSYEQYF.

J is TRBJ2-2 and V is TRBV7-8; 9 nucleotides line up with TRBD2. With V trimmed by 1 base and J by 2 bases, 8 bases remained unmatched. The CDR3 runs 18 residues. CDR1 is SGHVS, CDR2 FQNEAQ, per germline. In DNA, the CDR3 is TGTGCCAGCAGCTTAGGTCCCCGACTAGCGGCTAACACCGGGGAGCTGTTTTTT. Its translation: CASSLGPRLAANTGELFF.

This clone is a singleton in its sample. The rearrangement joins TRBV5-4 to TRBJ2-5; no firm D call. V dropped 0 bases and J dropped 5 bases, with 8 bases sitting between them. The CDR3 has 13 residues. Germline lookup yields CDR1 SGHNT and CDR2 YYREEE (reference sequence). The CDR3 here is CASSLVGMETQYF. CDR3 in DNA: TGTGCCAGCAGCTTGGTGGGGATGGAGACCCAGTACTTC.

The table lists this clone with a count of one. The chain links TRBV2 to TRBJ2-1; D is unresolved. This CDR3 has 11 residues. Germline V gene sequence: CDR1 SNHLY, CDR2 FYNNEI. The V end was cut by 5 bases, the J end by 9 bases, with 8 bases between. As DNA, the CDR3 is TGTGCCAGCAGTCGTGGACCTGAGCAGTTCTTC. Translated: CASSRGPEQFF.

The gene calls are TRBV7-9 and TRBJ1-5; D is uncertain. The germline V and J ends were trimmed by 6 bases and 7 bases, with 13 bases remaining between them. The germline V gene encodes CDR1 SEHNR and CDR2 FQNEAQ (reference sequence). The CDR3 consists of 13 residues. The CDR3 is CASSSWGGQPQHF. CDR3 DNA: TGTGCCAGCAGTTCGTGGGGAGGGCAGCCCCAGCATTTT.

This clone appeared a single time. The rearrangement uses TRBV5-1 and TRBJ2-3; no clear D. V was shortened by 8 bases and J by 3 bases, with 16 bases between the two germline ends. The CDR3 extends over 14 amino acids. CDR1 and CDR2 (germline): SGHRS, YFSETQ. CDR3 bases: TGCGCCAGTCGGAAGAGTGGCGTAACAGATACGCAGTATTTT. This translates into CASRKSGVTDTQYF.

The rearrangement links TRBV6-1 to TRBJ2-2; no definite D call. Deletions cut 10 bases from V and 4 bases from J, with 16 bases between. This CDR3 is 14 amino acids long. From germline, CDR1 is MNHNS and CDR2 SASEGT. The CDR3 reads CATSTPISTGELFF. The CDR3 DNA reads TGTGCCACCTCGACCCCTATCTCCACCGGGGAGCTGTTTTTT.

The CDR3 coding sequence is TGCGCCAGCAGCCGGACCTTAGCGGGGGGCAGCACAGATACGCAGTATTTT. Translated: CASSRTLAGGSTDTQYF. J is TRBJ2-3 and V is TRBV4-1, with 10 bases lining up with TRBD2. CDR3 length equals 17 residues. Losses at the gene ends were 4 bases for V and 0 bases for J; bases not matched to a gene: 7. CDR1 is MGHRA and CDR2 is YSYEKL in the germline V gene.

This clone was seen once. In nucleotides, the CDR3 is TGCGCCAGCAGCCCAATGTCTCGGAGGGGCAGTGAGCAGTTCTTC. Its protein is CASSPMSRRGSEQFF. This rearrangement joins TRBV4-1 to TRBJ2-1, with TRBD2 as a possible D gene (6 bases). Trimming took off 4 bases at V and 9 bases at J, with 19 bases between the two ends. Germline-derived CDR1 and CDR2 are MGHRA and YSYEKL. This CDR3 has 15 residues.

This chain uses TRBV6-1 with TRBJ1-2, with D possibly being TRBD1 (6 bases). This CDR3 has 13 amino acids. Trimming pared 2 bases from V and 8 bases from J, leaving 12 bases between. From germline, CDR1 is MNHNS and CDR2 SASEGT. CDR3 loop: CASSENGGLGYTF. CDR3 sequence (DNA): TGTGCCAGCAGTGAAAATGGGGGGCTCGGCTACACCTTC.